This T cell receptor (beta chain) was observed in a study of PD-L1 blockade in urothelial cancer. Study at large: Patients' prior chemotherapy regimens numbered 0 to 3.

Time point reported: pretreatment peripheral blood. Profiled with immunoSEQ multiplex PCR; TCRdb holds only in-frame clones, not every one. The sample consists of tens of thousands of clones, 80% to 90% of them appearing once. The sample holds many counts of this clone. Different DNA sequences within this sample yield the same CDR3. CDR1 SGHTA and CDR2 FQGNSA come from the germline V gene. Trimming cost V 4 bases and J 3 bases, with 4 bases left between them. This CDR3 comprises 11 residues. The TCR comes from a man between 65 and 79 years old with urothelial cancer. The sample was PBMCs, taken around atezolizumab (anti-PD-L1) treatment. The chain links TRBV7-2 to TRBJ2-7; D gene ambiguous. CDR3 in DNA: TGTGCCAGCAGCTCTTACTACGAGCAGTACTTC. This codes for CASSSYYEQYF.